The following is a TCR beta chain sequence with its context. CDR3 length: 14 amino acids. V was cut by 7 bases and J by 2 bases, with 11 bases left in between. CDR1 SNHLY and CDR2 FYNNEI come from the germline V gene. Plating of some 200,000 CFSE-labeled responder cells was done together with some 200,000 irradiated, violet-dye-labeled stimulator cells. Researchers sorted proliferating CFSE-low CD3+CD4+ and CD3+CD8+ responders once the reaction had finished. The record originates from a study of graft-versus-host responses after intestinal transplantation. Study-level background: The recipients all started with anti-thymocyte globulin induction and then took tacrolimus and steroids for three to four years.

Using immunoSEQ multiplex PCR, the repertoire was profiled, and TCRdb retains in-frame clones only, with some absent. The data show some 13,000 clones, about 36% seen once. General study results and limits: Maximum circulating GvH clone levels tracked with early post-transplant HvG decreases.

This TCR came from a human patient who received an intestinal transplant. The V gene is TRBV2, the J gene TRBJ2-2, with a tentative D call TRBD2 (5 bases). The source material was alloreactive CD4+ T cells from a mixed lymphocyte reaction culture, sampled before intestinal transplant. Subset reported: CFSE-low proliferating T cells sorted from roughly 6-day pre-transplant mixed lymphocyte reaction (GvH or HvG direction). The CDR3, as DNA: TGTGCCAGCACCATGGACTTTAACACCGGGGAGCTGTTTTTT. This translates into CASTMDFNTGELFF.